The sequence of this T cell receptor beta chain was determined in a study of beta chain features in type 1 diabetes. About the study: Patients looked much like healthy donors when it came to age, gender and cell yields. Study-level findings and limits: Significant though moderate, a shortening of TCRB CDR3s appeared in all four CD4+ subsets of Type 1 diabetes patients. The study found that naive, central memory and Treg TCRB repertoires appeared more similar in patients than in healthy donors.

Trimming stripped 1 base from V and 7 bases from J, with 16 bases between. Germline CDR1 reads KGHSH; CDR2 reads LQKENI. CDR3 length equals 16 residues. Remarks on this clone: Its antigen is not known.

Expressed TCRB transcripts were sequenced, since all the RNA that had been isolated was reverse transcribed. Some clones are missing from TCRdb's copy, which holds only in-frame ones; the method was immunoSEQ multiplex PCR. The sample has fewer than 650,000 clones, around 15% seen once. V usage is TRBV18 and J usage is TRBJ1-4; D is unresolved. The TCR sequence derives from a man aged 18-30 years in good health. What was sequenced was naive CD4+ T cells from blood. The CDR3 sequence: CASSPLSTAEREKLFF. The DNA for the CDR3 is TGTGCCAGCTCACCACTTTCCACCGCGGAGCGTGAAAAACTGTTTTTT.